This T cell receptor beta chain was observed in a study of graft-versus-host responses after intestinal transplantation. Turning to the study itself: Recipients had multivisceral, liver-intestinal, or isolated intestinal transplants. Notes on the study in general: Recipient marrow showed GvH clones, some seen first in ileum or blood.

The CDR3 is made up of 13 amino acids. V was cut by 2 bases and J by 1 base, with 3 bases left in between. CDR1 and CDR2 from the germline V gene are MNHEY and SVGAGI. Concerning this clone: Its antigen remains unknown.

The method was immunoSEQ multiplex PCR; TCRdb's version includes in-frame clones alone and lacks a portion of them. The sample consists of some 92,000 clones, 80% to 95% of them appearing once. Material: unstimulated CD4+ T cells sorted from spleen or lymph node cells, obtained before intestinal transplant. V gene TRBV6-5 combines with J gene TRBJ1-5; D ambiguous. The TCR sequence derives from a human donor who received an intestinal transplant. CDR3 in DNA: TGTGCCAGCAGTTACGGGAGCAATCAGCCCCAGCATTTT. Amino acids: CASSYGSNQPQHF.